Listed below are T cell receptor beta chains from one sample, sequenced in a study of T cell changes during pregnancy in multiple sclerosis. Assay used: immunoSEQ multiplex PCR; TCRdb lists only in-frame clones, some missing. The sample contains around 130,000 clones, approximately 94% of which appear only once. This material consisted of peripheral blood, taken before pregnancy. Receptors were obtained from a female donor with multiple sclerosis, enrolled in a pregnancy study. Both conserved end residues are part of each CDR3. A D gene is named only where the DNA matches it firmly. The listing skips clone size in some rows; elsewhere it reads once, few, many or a size class.

j_call clone_size d_call v_call cdr3_aa cdr3_nt
TRBJ2-7 . TRBD2 TRBV18 CASSPLRTSGGAKYEQYF TGTGCCAGCTCACCACTACGGACTAGCGGGGGGGCCAAGTACGAGCAGTACTTC
TRBJ1-3 . . TRBV5-4 CASSSLTGVSGNTIYF TGTGCCAGCAGCTCACTCACAGGAGTCTCTGGAAACACCATATATTTT
TRBJ1-5 . TRBD1 TRBV6-6 CASRLTGDSNQPQHF TGTGCCAGCAGGCTGACAGGGGATAGCAATCAGCCCCAGCATTTT
TRBJ2-1 . TRBD2 TRBV28 CASSSPGEGLYNEQFF TGTGCCAGCAGTTCCCCGGGGGAGGGCTTGTACAATGAGCAGTTCTTC
TRBJ1-2 . TRBD1 TRBV18 CASSPGTGGGNYGYTF TGTGCCAGCTCGCCCGGGACAGGGGGCGGTAACTATGGCTACACCTTC
TRBJ2-7 . TRBD1 TRBV27 CATRQGAANEQYF TGTGCCACCCGACAGGGGGCAGCGAACGAGCAGTACTTC
TRBJ1-5 . . TRBV2 CASKTEYSNQPQHF TGTGCCAGCAAGACAGAGTATAGCAATCAGCCCCAGCATTTT
TRBJ2-1 once . TRBV7-8 CASSLTLAPNNEQFF TGTGCCAGCAGCTTAACGTTAGCCCCAAACAATGAGCAGTTCTTC
TRBJ1-2 . TRBD1 TRBV5-6 CASSLPGTAIGYTF TGTGCCAGCAGCTTACCCGGGACAGCTATTGGCTACACCTTC
TRBJ2-7 . . TRBV29-1 CSVRRGSYEQYF TGCAGCGTGAGGCGAGGGTCCTACGAGCAGTACTTC
TRBJ2-3 . TRBD1 TRBV29-1 CSVPTGAYTDTQYF TGCAGCGTCCCGACAGGGGCTTACACAGATACGCAGTATTTT
TRBJ2-1 . TRBD2 TRBV19 CASRGLASLNEQFF TGTGCCAGTAGGGGACTAGCGTCTTTGAATGAGCAGTTCTTC
TRBJ2-2 . TRBD2 TRBV5-1 CASSTRTSGSGTGELFF TGCGCCAGCAGCACTCGGACTAGCGGGAGTGGCACCGGGGAGCTGTTTTTT
TRBJ2-1 . . TRBV28 CASSPPKSRGNEQFF TGTGCCAGCAGCCCCCCCAAATCAAGAGGCAATGAGCAGTTCTTC
TRBJ2-3 . . TRBV5-1 CASSWPDYTDTQYF TGCGCCAGCAGCTGGCCAGACTACACAGATACGCAGTATTTT
TRBJ1-5 . TRBD1 TRBV27 CASSSRGQGDQPQHF TGTGCCAGCAGTTCCAGGGGACAGGGCGACCAGCCCCAGCATTTT
TRBJ1-2 . TRBD1 TRBV29-1 CSVEEDREYGYTF TGCAGCGTTGAGGAGGACAGGGAATATGGCTACACCTTC
TRBJ2-3 . . TRBV7-3 CASSLTFGGSTDTQYF TGTGCCAGCAGCTTAACGTTTGGCGGGAGCACAGATACGCAGTATTTT
TRBJ1-1 . . TRBV5-1 CASSLVGEGGAFF TGCGCCAGCAGCTTGGTTGGCGAAGGGGGAGCTTTCTTT
TRBJ2-5 . TRBD1 TRBV30 CAWSGQGAGETQYF TGTGCCTGGAGTGGACAGGGGGCCGGGGAGACCCAGTACTTC
TRBJ2-3 . TRBD2 TRBV10-2 CASSEPGGPDTQYF TGCGCCAGCAGTGAACCGGGAGGGCCGGATACGCAGTATTTT
TRBJ1-1 . . TRBV9 CASSAGGATEAFF TGTGCCAGCAGCGCCGGGGGGGCTACTGAAGCTTTCTTT
TRBJ1-3 . . TRBV30 CAWSEEAGNTIYF TGTGCCTGGAGCGAGGAAGCCGGAAACACCATATATTTT
TRBJ2-3 . TRBD2 TRBV10-3 CAISDLAAPSTDTQYF TGTGCCATCAGTGACCTAGCGGCCCCTAGCACAGATACGCAGTATTTT
TRBJ2-7 . . TRBV6-1 CASRWAGSTVGEQYF TGTGCCAGCCGATGGGCGGGATCCACCGTGGGGGAGCAGTACTTC
TRBJ2-2 . . TRBV7-8 CASSLGSAVNTGELFF TGTGCCAGCAGCTTAGGTAGCGCTGTGAACACCGGGGAGCTGTTTTTT
TRBJ2-3 . TRBD1 TRBV5-1 CASSLEGQVITDTQYF TGCGCCAGCAGCTTAGAGGGACAGGTGATCACAGATACGCAGTATTTT
TRBJ1-2 . TRBD1 TRBV6-5 CASSISTGTGYTF TGTGCCAGCAGTATCTCGACAGGGACGGGCTACACCTTC
TRBJ1-2 . TRBD1 TRBV30 CAWILKGGQVSGYTF TGTGCCTGGATCCTAAAAGGGGGACAGGTCTCTGGCTACACCTTC
TRBJ2-1 . TRBD2 TRBV27 CASSWSASGGAKGNEQFF TGTGCCAGCTCATGGTCGGCTAGCGGGGGGGCCAAGGGCAATGAGCAGTTCTTC
TRBJ2-1 . . TRBV30 CAWSSRSDFYNEQFF TGTGCCTGGAGCTCCCGCTCAGACTTCTACAATGAGCAGTTCTTC
TRBJ2-2 . . TRBV29-1 CSAGQTYTGELFF TGCAGCGCTGGACAGACTTACACCGGGGAGCTGTTTTTT
TRBJ2-3 once TRBD1 TRBV9 CASSAGDRVHADTQYF TGTGCCAGCAGCGCGGGGGACAGGGTACACGCAGATACGCAGTATTTT
TRBJ2-5 . TRBD2 TRBV6-6 CASRDIAGSHQETQYF TGTGCCAGCAGAGACATAGCGGGGAGCCACCAAGAGACCCAGTACTTC
TRBJ1-2 . TRBD1 TRBV14 CASSQVGRDRSAGYTF TGTGCCAGCAGCCAGGTGGGTCGGGACAGGTCGGCTGGCTACACCTTC
TRBJ1-2 . . TRBV30 CAWSDPGIRGALGYTF TGTGCCTGGAGTGACCCCGGTATTCGGGGGGCGCTTGGCTACACCTTC
TRBJ1-6 . . TRBV6-1 CASSERGQYHSPLHF TGTGCCAGCAGTGAACGAGGCCAGTATCATTCACCCCTCCACTTT